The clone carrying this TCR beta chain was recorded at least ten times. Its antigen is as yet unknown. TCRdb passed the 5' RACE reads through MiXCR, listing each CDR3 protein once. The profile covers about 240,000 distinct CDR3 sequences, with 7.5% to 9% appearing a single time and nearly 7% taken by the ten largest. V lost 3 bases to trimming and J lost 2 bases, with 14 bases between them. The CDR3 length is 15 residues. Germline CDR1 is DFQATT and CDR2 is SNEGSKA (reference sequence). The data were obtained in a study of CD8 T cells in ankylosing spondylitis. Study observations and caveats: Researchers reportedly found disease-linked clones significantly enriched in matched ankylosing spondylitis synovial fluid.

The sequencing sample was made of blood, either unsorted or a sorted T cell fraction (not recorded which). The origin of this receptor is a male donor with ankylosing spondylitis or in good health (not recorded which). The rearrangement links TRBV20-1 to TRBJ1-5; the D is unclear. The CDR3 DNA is TGCAGTGCTAGCGAAACCTGGTCTGGCAATCAGCCCCAGCATTTT. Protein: CSASETWSGNQPQHF.